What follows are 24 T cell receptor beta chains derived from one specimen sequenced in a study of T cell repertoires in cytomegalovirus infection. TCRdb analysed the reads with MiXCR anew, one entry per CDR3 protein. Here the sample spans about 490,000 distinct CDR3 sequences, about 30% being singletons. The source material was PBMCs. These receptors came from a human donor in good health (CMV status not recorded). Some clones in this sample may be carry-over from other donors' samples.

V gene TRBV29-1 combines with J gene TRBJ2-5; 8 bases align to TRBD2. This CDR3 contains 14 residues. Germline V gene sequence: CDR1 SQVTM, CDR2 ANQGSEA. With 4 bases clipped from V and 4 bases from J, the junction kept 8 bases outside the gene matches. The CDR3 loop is CSVVGSGAGETQYF. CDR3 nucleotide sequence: TGCAGCGTTGTGGGTAGCGGGGCTGGAGAGACCCAGTACTTC.

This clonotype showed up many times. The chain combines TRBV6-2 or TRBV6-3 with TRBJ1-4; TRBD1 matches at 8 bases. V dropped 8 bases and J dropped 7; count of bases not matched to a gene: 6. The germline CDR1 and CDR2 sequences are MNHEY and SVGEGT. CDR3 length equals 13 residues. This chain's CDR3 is CASGRQGSEKLFF. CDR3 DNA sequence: TGTGCCAGCGGACGACAGGGGTCTGAAAAACTGTTTTTT.

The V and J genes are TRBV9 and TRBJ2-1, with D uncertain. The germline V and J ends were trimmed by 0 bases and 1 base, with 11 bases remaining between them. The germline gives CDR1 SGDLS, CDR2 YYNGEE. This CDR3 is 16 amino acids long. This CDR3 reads CASSVEGLGSYNEQFF. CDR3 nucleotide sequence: TGTGCCAGCAGCGTAGAGGGTCTGGGTTCCTACAATGAGCAGTTCTTC.

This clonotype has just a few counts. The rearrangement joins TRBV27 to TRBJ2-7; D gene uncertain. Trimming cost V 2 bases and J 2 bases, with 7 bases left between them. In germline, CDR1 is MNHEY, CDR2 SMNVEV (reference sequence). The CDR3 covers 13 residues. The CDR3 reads CASSLLGTYEQYF. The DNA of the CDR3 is TGTGCCAGCAGTTTACTGGGGACCTACGAGCAGTACTTC.

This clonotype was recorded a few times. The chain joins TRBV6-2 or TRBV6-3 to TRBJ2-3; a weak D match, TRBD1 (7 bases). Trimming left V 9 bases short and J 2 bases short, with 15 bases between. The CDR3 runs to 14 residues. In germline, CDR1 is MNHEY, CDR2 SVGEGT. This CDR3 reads CASLQGTLTDTQYF. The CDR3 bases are TGTGCCAGTTTACAGGGGACTCTCACAGATACGCAGTATTTT.

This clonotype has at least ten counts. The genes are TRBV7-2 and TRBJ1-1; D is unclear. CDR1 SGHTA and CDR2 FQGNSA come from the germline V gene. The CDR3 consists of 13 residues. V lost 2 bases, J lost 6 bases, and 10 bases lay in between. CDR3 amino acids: CASSLRRRAEAFF. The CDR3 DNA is TGTGCCAGCAGCTTACGGAGAAGGGCTGAAGCTTTCTTT. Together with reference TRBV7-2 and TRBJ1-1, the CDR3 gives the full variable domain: GAGVSQSPSNKVTEKGKDVELRCDPISGHTALYWYRQSLGQGLEFLIYFQGNSAPDKSGLPSDRFSAERTGGSVSTLTIQRTQQEDSAVYLCASSLRRRAEAFFGQGTRLTVV.

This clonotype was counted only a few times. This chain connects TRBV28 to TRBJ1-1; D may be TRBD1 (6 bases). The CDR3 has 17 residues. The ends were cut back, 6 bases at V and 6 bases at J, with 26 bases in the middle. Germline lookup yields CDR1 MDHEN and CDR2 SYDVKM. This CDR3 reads CASSRPGYRVRGAEAFF. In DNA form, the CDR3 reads TGTGCCAGCAGCCGCCCGGGATACAGGGTTCGGGGGGCTGAAGCTTTCTTT.

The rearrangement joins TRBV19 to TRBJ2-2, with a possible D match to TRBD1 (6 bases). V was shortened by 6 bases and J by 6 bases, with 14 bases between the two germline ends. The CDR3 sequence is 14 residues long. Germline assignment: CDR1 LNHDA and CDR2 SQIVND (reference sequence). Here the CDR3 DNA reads TGTGCCAGTAGAATAACAGGGAGCGCCGGGGAGCTGTTTTTT. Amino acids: CASRITGSAGELFF.

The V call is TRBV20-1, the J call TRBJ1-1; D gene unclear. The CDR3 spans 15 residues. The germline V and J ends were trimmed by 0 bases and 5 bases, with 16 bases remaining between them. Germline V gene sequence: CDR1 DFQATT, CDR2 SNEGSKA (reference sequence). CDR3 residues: CSARDTLGSGTEAFF. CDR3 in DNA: TGCAGTGCTAGAGATACTTTGGGTAGCGGGACTGAAGCTTTCTTT.

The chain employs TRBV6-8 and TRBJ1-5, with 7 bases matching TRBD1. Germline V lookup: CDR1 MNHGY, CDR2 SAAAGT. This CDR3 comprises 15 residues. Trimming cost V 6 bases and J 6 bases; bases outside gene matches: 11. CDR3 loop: CASREGGGGGQPQHF. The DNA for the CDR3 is TGTGCCAGCAGGGAGGGAGGGGGCGGAGGTCAGCCCCAGCATTTT.

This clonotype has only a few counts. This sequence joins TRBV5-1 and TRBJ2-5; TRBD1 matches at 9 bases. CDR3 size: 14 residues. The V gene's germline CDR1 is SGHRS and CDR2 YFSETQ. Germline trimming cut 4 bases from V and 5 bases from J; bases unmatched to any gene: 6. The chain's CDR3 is CASSPGTGMETQYF. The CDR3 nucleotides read TGCGCCAGCAGCCCCGGGACAGGGATGGAGACCCAGTACTTC.

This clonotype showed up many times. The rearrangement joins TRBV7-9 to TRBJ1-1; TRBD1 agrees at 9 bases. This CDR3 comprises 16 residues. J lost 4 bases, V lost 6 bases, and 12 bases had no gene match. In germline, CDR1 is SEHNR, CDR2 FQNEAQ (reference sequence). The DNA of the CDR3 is TGTGCCAGCAGAACGATCGCACAGGGGGCGATCACTGAAGCTTTCTTT. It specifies CASRTIAQGAITEAFF. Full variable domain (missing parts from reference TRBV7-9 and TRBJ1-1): DTGVSQNPRHKITKRGQNVTFRCDPISEHNRLYWYRQTLGQGPEFLTYFQNEAQLEKSRLLSDRFSAERPKGSFSTLEIQRTEQGDSAMYLCASRTIAQGAITEAFFGQGTRLTVV.

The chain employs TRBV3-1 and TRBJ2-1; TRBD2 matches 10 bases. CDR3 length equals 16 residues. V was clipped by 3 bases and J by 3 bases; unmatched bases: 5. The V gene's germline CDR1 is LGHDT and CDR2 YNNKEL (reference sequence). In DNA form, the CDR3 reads TGTGCCAGCAGCCAGGCCGGGACTAGCGTCTACAATGAGCAGTTCTTC. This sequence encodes CASSQAGTSVYNEQFF.

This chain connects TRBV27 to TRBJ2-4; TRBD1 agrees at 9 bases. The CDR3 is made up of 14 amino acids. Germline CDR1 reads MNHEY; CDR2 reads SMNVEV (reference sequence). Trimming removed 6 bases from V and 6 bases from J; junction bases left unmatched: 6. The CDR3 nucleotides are TGTGCCAGCAGGACAGGGGGGGTTGGAAACATTCAGTACTTC. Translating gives CASRTGGVGNIQYF.

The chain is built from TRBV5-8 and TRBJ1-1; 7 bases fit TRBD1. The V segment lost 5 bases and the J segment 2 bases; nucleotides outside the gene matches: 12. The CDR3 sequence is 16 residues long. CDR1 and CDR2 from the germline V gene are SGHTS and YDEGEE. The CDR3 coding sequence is TGTGCCAGCAGTCCGGGGGGGACAGTTGAAAACACTGAAGCTTTCTTT. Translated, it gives CASSPGGTVENTEAFF.

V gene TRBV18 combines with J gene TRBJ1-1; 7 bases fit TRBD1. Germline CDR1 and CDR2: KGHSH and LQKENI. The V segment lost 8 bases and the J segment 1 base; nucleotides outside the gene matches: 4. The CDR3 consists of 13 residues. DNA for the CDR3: TGTGCCAGCCGACAGGGTGGGAACACTGAAGCTTTCTTT. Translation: CASRQGGNTEAFF.

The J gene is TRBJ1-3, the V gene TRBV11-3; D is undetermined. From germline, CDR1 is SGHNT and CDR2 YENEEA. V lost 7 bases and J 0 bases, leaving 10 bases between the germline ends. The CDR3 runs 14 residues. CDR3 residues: CASKTGNSGNTIYF. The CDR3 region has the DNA TGTGCCAGCAAAACCGGGAACTCTGGAAACACCATATATTTT.

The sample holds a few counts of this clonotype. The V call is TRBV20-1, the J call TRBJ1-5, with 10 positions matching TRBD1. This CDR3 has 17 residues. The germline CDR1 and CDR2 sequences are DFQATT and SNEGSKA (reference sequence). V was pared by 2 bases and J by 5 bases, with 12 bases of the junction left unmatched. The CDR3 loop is CSARRDRGFRGDQPQHF. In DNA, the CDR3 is TGCAGTGCTAGAAGGGACAGGGGTTTTCGTGGCGATCAGCCCCAGCATTTT.

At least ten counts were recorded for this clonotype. The CDR3 nucleotides are TGTGCCAGCAGCACCTGGACTAGCGTTAGCACAGATACGCAGTATTTT. It codes for CASSTWTSVSTDTQYF. The chain recombines TRBV7-2 with TRBJ2-3, with TRBD2 identical over 9 bases. This CDR3 is 16 amino acids long. With V trimmed by 5 bases and J by 0 bases, 6 bases remained unmatched. Germline CDR1 SGHTA, CDR2 FQGNSA.

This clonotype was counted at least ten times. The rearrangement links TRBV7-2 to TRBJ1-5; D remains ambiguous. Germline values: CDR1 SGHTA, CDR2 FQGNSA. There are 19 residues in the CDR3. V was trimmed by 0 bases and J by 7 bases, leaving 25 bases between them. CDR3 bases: TGTGCCAGCAGCTTAGCGTCCCCAGTATTAGAGGGAACGGGGCAGCCCCAGCATTTT. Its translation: CASSLASPVLEGTGQPQHF.

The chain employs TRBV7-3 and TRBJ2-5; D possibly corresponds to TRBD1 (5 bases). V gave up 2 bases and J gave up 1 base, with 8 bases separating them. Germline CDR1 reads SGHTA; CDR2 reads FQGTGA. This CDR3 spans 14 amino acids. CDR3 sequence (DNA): TGTGCCAGCAGCTTAGGGGCGGCCCAAGAGACCCAGTACTTC. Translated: CASSLGAAQETQYF.

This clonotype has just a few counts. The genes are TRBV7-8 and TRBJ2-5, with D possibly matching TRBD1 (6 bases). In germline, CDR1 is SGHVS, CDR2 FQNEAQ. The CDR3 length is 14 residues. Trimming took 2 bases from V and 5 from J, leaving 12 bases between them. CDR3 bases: TGTGCCAGCAGCTTAACCCAGGGGCGGGAGACCCAGTACTTC. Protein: CASSLTQGRETQYF.

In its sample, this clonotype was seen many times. The CDR3 DNA reads as TGTGCCAGCAGCCGTACCTCCTACAATGAGCAGTTCTTC. Protein sequence: CASSRTSYNEQFF. The rearrangement uses TRBV6-5 and TRBJ2-1, with D uncertain. Trimming shortened V by 6 bases and J by 0 bases, and 6 bases separated the two germline ends. The V gene's germline CDR1 is MNHEY and CDR2 SVGAGI. The CDR3 extends over 13 amino acids.

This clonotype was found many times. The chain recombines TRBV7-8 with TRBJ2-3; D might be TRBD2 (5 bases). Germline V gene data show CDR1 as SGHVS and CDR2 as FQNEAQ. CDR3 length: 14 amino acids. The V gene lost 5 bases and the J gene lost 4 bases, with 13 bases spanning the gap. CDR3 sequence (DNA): TGTGCCAGCAGCACACCAACTAGGGCAGATACGCAGTATTTT. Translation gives CASSTPTRADTQYF.